Listed here are 3 T cell receptor beta chains from one sample, sequenced in a study of vaccination and CD4 T cells after COVID-19. Sequencing of cultured CD4+ T cell DNA used the Oncomine TCR Beta short-read assay. MiXCR, applied by TCRdb to the PCR reads, yields one record per CDR3 protein. In the table there are under 20,000 distinct CDR3 sequences, about a third of which are singletons. The antigens for these receptors are not known. Regarding treatment: roughly 10-day PBMC culture with coronavirus spike peptide pools or control peptides (ViraFEST assay). The specimen was cultured CD4+ T cells from blood. Receptors originate from a human donor with COVID-19.

This clonotype was picked up a small number of times. The chain is built from TRBV2 and TRBJ2-5; the match to TRBD2 covers 11 bases. Germline loops: CDR1 SNHLY, CDR2 FYNNEI. The trim removed 5 bases at V and 5 bases at J, leaving 7 bases unmatched. CDR3 length equals 15 residues. The CDR3 region is CASSPSGGLTETQYF. The CDR3 DNA reads as TGTGCCAGCAGTCCTAGCGGGGGGCTTACGGAGACCCAGTACTTC.

The V call is TRBV15, the J call TRBJ2-5, with 8 bases identical to TRBD2. In germline, CDR1 is LNHNV, CDR2 YYDKDF (reference sequence). This CDR3 has 16 residues. The V segment lost 0 bases and the J segment 5 bases; nucleotides outside the gene matches: 8. In DNA, the CDR3 is TGTGCCACCAGCAGAGATCGGGGGGGGGCCCGGGAGACCCAGTACTTC. Residues: CATSRDRGGARETQYF.

This clonotype was detected a few times. The chain couples TRBV6-2 or TRBV6-3 to TRBJ1-5; weak D call: TRBD1 (5 bases). V lost 3 bases and J lost 6, with 18 bases in between. The CDR3 contains 16 residues. Germline V CDR1 and CDR2: MNHEY, SVGEGT. CDR3 sequence reads: CASSYPAGRGGQPQHF. The CDR3 nucleotides are TGTGCCAGCAGTTATCCGGCCGGGAGGGGCGGTCAGCCCCAGCATTTT.